This T cell receptor (beta chain) appears in the sequencing data of a study of low-dose radiotherapy and immunotherapy resistance in tumors (dated by TCRdb to between 2021 and 2022). Broadly, across the study: In Cohort 1, 0.5 Gy per fraction was delivered every 2 weeks, and a total PTV dose of 6.5 Gy was prescribed. Patients were given nivolumab as a 240 mg flat dose every two weeks and ipilimumab at 1 mg/kg every six weeks, with both drugs delivered intravenously. In Cohort 2, 1 Gy per fraction was delivered every two weeks, for a total of 13 Gy over 26 weeks. Eight patients were included in the translational analysis, namely three from the first dose cohort plus the first five from the second dose cohort. Starting on cycle 1 day 1, patients took 300 mg of aspirin by mouth once daily for four cycles. Randomization of trial participants into treatment groups was not performed. Cyclophosphamide 200 mg/m2 was given intravenously every two weeks, one day before each radiation and immunotherapy administration.

The sample's time point label, in plain terms: before trial treatment. Donors were enrolled in RACIN, a single-arm phase I dose-escalation trial combining nivolumab, ipilimumab, aspirin, low-dose cyclophosphamide and low-dose radiotherapy. To be eligible, a patient needed to have an advanced solid tumor that was TIL-negative. Sequencer: Illumina HiSeq 2500. Superscript III and a set of TRAV- and TRBV-specific primers were used to synthesize first-strand cDNA, so that both TCRalpha and TCRbeta chains were covered. An approximately 20-cycle PCR with Phusion amplified the TCRs, pairing a constant-region primer with the adapter that was attached to the V primers. Isolated mRNA was amplified with the MessageAmp II aRNA Amplification Kit, using a roughly 15-hour in vitro transcription at 37°C. The Dynabeads mRNA DIRECT Purification Kit was used to isolate the mRNA for TCR sequencing. Indexed Illumina adapters were added in a second roughly 25-cycle Phusion PCR, and the resulting products were purified with AMPure XP beads. Under the source paper's analysis protocol: Using custom Perl scripts, TCR sequences that encoded the same protein were pooled, out-of-frame sequences were dropped, and the abundance of each clonotype was calculated. The analysis excluded TCR sequences that were supported by just one read. The metrics used to describe the repertoires included Shannon entropy, Gini index, clonality, richness, and the frequency of TCRs shared between repertoires. TCRdb handled the public reads itself, with Q25 trimming in fastp and clone calling in MiXCR, and kept productive beta chains. Every entry covers one CDR3 protein and lists the most common genes and DNA from its rows. The authors' filters were not applied to this entry. The sample contains some 82,000 distinct CDR3 sequences, approximately 19% of them found a single time. The top ten clones comprise under 7.5% of the sample.

Via the germline V gene, CDR1 is ENHRY and CDR2 SYGVKD. V and J are truncated by 0 bases and 9 bases respectively, leaving an intervening sequence of 6 bases. The CDR3 sequence holds 13 residues, the cysteine and phenylalanine included. The CDR3 DNA has 39 bases and is translated from base 1. This clonotype occurred many times. Its antigen is still unknown. No clone much larger than this one lies a single base away; base qualities are absent. Sequenced material: PBMCs, taken before treatment. This receptor was identified in a male donor with prostate cancer. The receptor chain draws on TRBV10-3 and TRBJ1-6, with the D gene too uncertain to name. The DNA sequence follows: TGTGCCATCAGTGAGTCGCTTCTTTCACCCCTCCACTTT. This sequence encodes CAISESLLSPLHF.